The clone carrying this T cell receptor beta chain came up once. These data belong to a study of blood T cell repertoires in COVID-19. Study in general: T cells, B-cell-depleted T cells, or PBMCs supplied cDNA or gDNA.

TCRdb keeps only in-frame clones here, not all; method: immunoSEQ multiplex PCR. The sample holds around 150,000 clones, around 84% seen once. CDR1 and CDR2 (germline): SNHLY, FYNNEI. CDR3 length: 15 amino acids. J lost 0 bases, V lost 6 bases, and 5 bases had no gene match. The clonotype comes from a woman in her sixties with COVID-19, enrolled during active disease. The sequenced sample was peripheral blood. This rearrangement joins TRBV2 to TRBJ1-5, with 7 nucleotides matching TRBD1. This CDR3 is CASREQGYSNQPQHF. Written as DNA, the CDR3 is TGTGCCAGCAGGGAACAGGGGTATAGCAATCAGCCCCAGCATTTT.